This T cell receptor (beta chain) was identified during a study of blood T cell repertoires in COVID-19. Assay used: immunoSEQ multiplex PCR; TCRdb lists only in-frame clones, some missing. The sample consists of 200,000 to 250,000 clones, about 94% of them appearing once. The TCR originated in a man aged 60 to 75 with COVID-19, enrolled during active disease. The sample comprised peripheral blood.

The DNA of the CDR3 is TGTGCCGGGACCAACAGGACAGGGCATGGCTACACCTTC. It is translated as CAGTNRTGHGYTF. The V call is TRBV7-9, the J call TRBJ1-2; 8 bases align to TRBD1. The junction had 11 bases not matched to a gene; V was cut back by 11 bases and J by 6 bases. The germline V gene encodes CDR1 SEHNR and CDR2 FQNEAQ (reference sequence). The CDR3 runs 13 residues. Based on the CDR3 plus reference TRBV7-9 and TRBJ1-2, the full variable domain is DTGVSQNPRHKITKRGQNVTFRCDPISEHNRLYWYRQTLGQGPEFLTYFQNEAQLEKSRLLSDRFSAERPKGSFSTLEIQRTEQGDSAMYLCAGTNRTGHGYTFGSGTRLTVV.